The next 22 T cell receptor beta chains were all read from a single sample in a study of human T cells and chemical hapten exposure (dated by TCRdb to the early 2020s). The time point label for this specimen denotes: pre-sensitization, week 0. This sample's treatment or condition label indicates: therapeutic diphenylcyclopropenone sensitization with weekly scalp DPC. Library preparation employed RACE. Sequencing relied on a NextSeq 500. The public sequencing data were trimmed at Q25 with fastp and processed into clonotypes with MiXCR by TCRdb, which kept only in-frame beta chains. Rows matching on CDR3 protein sequence are summarized as one entry with the most common DNA and genes. This sample is represented by some 300,000 distinct CDR3 sequences; about 5% of them were singletons. About 8.2% of the sample rests with the top ten. Sequencing was performed on whole blood, taken in connection with sensitization to the hapten diphenylcyclopropenone (DPC). All receptors come from a woman in her late teens or twenties with alopecia areata. Some clones in this sample may be carry-over from other donors' samples.

The V call is TRBV5-1, the J call TRBJ2-3, with TRBD1 identical over 9 bases. Trimming cost V 8 bases and J 4 bases; bases outside gene matches: 11. The CDR3 runs 15 residues. The germline V gene encodes CDR1 SGHRS and CDR2 YFSETQ. This CDR3 is CASYWDRERADTQYF. The DNA for the CDR3 is TGCGCCAGTTACTGGGACAGGGAGAGGGCAGATACGCAGTATTTT. The full variable domain, rest sourced from reference TRBV5-1 and TRBJ2-3, is KAGVTQTPRYLIKTRGQQVTLSCSPISGHRSVSWYQQTPGQGLQFLFEYFSETQRNKGNFPGRFSGRQFSNSRSEMNVSTLELGDSALYLCASYWDRERADTQYFGPGTRLTVL.

In its sample, this clonotype was seen a few times. The CDR3 DNA is TGCGCCAGCAGCTTCGGACAGACAAGCACAGATACGCAGTATTTT. Protein product: CASSFGQTSTDTQYF. The rearrangement links TRBV5-1 to TRBJ2-3, with a weak D call TRBD1 (6 bases). The CDR3 runs 15 residues. Trimming cost V 2 bases and J 0 bases, with 10 bases left between them. Germline V CDR1 and CDR2: SGHRS, YFSETQ.

This clonotype has only a few counts. This rearrangement joins TRBV5-4 to TRBJ2-5; weak D call: TRBD1 (6 bases). The germline V and J ends were trimmed by 0 bases and 2 bases, with 11 bases remaining between them. There are 15 residues in the CDR3. Germline lookup yields CDR1 SGHNT and CDR2 YYREEE (reference sequence). The CDR3 is CASSLGRQGQETQYF. For the CDR3, the DNA is TGTGCCAGCAGCTTGGGAAGGCAGGGGCAAGAGACCCAGTACTTC.

This clonotype was seen a few times. This chain uses TRBV5-6 with TRBJ2-1; unclear D gene. Trimming cost V 3 bases and J 0 bases, with 10 bases left between them. The germline V gene encodes CDR1 SGHDT and CDR2 YYEEEE. There are 15 residues in the CDR3. The CDR3 bases are TGTGCCAGCAGCTCCTCGAGTCGCTCCTACAATGAGCAGTTCTTC. Protein: CASSSSSRSYNEQFF. The complete variable domain, with remaining parts taken from reference TRBV5-6 and TRBJ2-1, reads DAGVTQSPTHLIKTRGQQVTLRCSPKSGHDTVSWYQQALGQGPQFIFQYYEEEERQRGNFPDRFSGHQFPNYSSELNVNALLLGDSALYLCASSSSSRSYNEQFFGPGTRLTVL.

The chain carries TRBV19 and TRBJ2-6; TRBD1 matches 9 bases. The V segment lost 5 bases and the J segment 0 bases; nucleotides outside the gene matches: 8. This CDR3 has 18 amino acids. The V gene's germline CDR1 is LNHDA and CDR2 SQIVND (reference sequence). This chain's CDR3 is CASSSRTGALSGANVLTF. The CDR3 bases are TGTGCCAGTAGTTCCCGGACAGGGGCCCTCTCTGGGGCCAACGTCCTGACTTTC.

The sample holds a few counts of this clonotype. The chain is built from TRBV20-1 and TRBJ2-1, with D possibly TRBD2 on 6 matching bases. The ends were cut back, 4 bases at V and 4 bases at J, with 11 bases in the middle. Germline CDR1 is DFQATT and CDR2 is SNEGSKA (reference sequence). The CDR3 contains 13 residues. For the CDR3, the DNA is TGCAGTGCTATTGATAGCGGTTACAATGAGCAGTTCTTC. The encoded protein is CSAIDSGYNEQFF.

This clonotype was recorded many times. The chain links TRBV6-2 or TRBV6-3 to TRBJ2-3; D uncertain. The CDR3 is made up of 14 amino acids. V was clipped by 4 bases and J by 4 bases, with 12 bases between them. In germline, CDR1 is MNHEY, CDR2 SVGEGT. The CDR3 sequence: CASSSHRRADTQYF. The CDR3 nucleotides read TGTGCCAGCAGTTCCCACCGACGAGCAGATACGCAGTATTTT.

Remarks on this clonotype: The conserved final phenylalanine or tryptophan is absent from the CDR3, which likely points to a read error. J is TRBJ2-7 and V is TRBV7-9; 9 positions match TRBD1. The CDR3 contains 15 residues. Germline CDR1 and CDR2: SEHNR and FQNEAQ (reference sequence). The ends lost 6 bases at V and 3 bases at J; junction bases unmatched: 9. CDR3 sequence reads: CASRMGTGLYYEQYS. The CDR3, as DNA: TGTGCCAGCAGGATGGGGACAGGGCTTTACTACGAGCAGTACTCC.

V is TRBV7-9 and J is TRBJ1-1; tentative D call: TRBD1 (5 bases). V was trimmed by 3 bases and J by 6 bases, leaving 11 bases between them. The CDR3 spans 13 residues. Germline-derived CDR1 and CDR2 are SEHNR and FQNEAQ (reference sequence). The CDR3 spells CASSFPPGPEAFF. DNA for the CDR3: TGTGCCAGCAGCTTCCCCCCGGGACCTGAAGCTTTCTTT. The variable domain in full, completed from reference TRBV7-9 and TRBJ1-1, reads DTGVSQNPRHKITKRGQNVTFRCDPISEHNRLYWYRQTLGQGPEFLTYFQNEAQLEKSRLLSDRFSAERPKGSFSTLEIQRTEQGDSAMYLCASSFPPGPEAFFGQGTRLTVV.

This clonotype was picked up many times. This chain links TRBV20-1 with TRBJ1-2; no clear D. CDR1 and CDR2 from the germline V gene are DFQATT and SNEGSKA (reference sequence). V lost 1 base, J lost 1 base, and 7 bases lay in between. This CDR3 region has 13 residues. The CDR3 loop reads CSARVGINYGYTF. The CDR3 DNA reads TGCAGTGCTAGAGTTGGGATTAACTATGGCTACACCTTC.

The chain is built from TRBV5-5 and TRBJ1-3; D is uncertain. This CDR3 region has 16 residues. Between the trimmed V and J ends, which lost 2 bases and 0 bases, there was a span of 12 bases. The germline gives CDR1 SGHKS, CDR2 YYEKEE (reference sequence). The chain's CDR3 is CASSFTPTNSGNTIYF. CDR3 bases: TGTGCCAGCAGCTTTACTCCCACCAACTCTGGAAACACCATATATTTT. Variable domain in full (rest from reference TRBV5-5 and TRBJ1-3): DAGVTQSPTHLIKTRGQQVTLRCSPISGHKSVSWYQQVLGQGPQFIFQYYEKEERGRGNFPDRFSARQFPNYSSELNVNALLLGDSALYLCASSFTPTNSGNTIYFGEGSWLTVV.

The sample holds many counts of this clonotype. The CDR3 region is CATSRMTGELFF. In DNA form, the CDR3 reads TGTGCCACCAGCAGAATGACCGGGGAGCTGTTTTTT. The V and J genes are TRBV15 and TRBJ2-2; D not resolved. The germline V gene has CDR1 LNHNV and CDR2 YYDKDF (reference sequence). This CDR3 spans 12 amino acids. V was pared by 2 bases and J by 5 bases, with 3 bases between. Complete variable domain (other parts from reference TRBV15 and TRBJ2-2): DAMVIQNPRYQVTQFGKPVTLSCSQTLNHNVMYWYQQKSSQAPKLLFHYYDKDFNNEADTPDNFQSRRPNTSFCFLDIRSPGLGDTAMYLCATSRMTGELFFGEGSRLTVL.

At least ten counts were recorded for this clonotype. This sequence joins TRBV29-1 and TRBJ1-1; D not certain. Germline V CDR1 and CDR2: SQVTM, ANQGSEA. V gave up 4 bases and J gave up 2 bases, with 11 bases separating them. The length of the CDR3 is 13 residues. CDR3 region: CSVVRTDNTEAFF. In DNA, the CDR3 is TGCAGCGTTGTTAGGACTGACAACACTGAAGCTTTCTTT.

In its sample, this clonotype was seen many times. This chain's CDR3 is CATSRDGRGGNQPQHF. The CDR3 DNA reads TGTGCCACCAGCAGAGATGGGAGGGGGGGAAATCAGCCCCAGCATTTT. The chain carries TRBV15 and TRBJ1-5, with a weak D call TRBD1 (6 bases). V gave up 0 bases and J gave up 4 bases, with 13 bases separating them. The length of the CDR3 is 16 residues. The V gene's germline CDR1 is LNHNV and CDR2 YYDKDF (reference sequence).

This clonotype was seen a few times. The chain employs TRBV5-4 and TRBJ1-1; D is perhaps TRBD1 (5 bases). The CDR3 consists of 12 residues. Trimming took off 3 bases at V and 4 bases at J, with 7 bases between the two ends. The germline gives CDR1 SGHNT, CDR2 YYREEE (reference sequence). The CDR3 DNA sequence: TGTGCCAGCAGCTGGGGGGTCACTGAAGCTTTCTTT. Translated, it gives CASSWGVTEAFF.

This clonotype was found many times. V and J are TRBV4-3 and TRBJ2-2; the D gene is possibly TRBD1 (6 bases). V gave up 0 bases and J gave up 4 bases, with 9 bases separating them. The germline V gene has CDR1 LGHNA and CDR2 YSLEER. The CDR3 sequence is 15 residues long. The CDR3 spells CASSQEEGGTGELFF. The DNA of the CDR3 is TGCGCCAGCAGCCAAGAGGAAGGGGGCACCGGGGAGCTGTTTTTT.

The J gene is TRBJ2-3, the V gene TRBV3-1; TRBD2 is a possible D gene (6 bases). Looked up from germline, CDR1 is LGHDT and CDR2 is YNNKEL (reference sequence). V dropped 0 bases and J dropped 8 bases, with 9 bases sitting between them. This CDR3 comprises 13 residues. CDR3 in DNA: TGTGCCAGCAGCCAAGAAGGGAGGTCTACGCAGTATTTT. This encodes CASSQEGRSTQYF.

This clonotype was recorded at least ten times. V is TRBV5-6 and J is TRBJ1-3; no reliable D call. CDR3 size: 13 residues. Germline lookup yields CDR1 SGHDT and CDR2 YYEEEE. V dropped 0 bases and J dropped 2 bases, with 3 bases sitting between them. The CDR3 loop reads CASSLAPGNTIYF. The CDR3 DNA follows: TGTGCCAGCAGCTTGGCCCCTGGAAACACCATATATTTT. Using reference TRBV5-6 and TRBJ1-3 for the parts outside the CDR3, the full variable domain is DAGVTQSPTHLIKTRGQQVTLRCSPKSGHDTVSWYQQALGQGPQFIFQYYEEEERQRGNFPDRFSGHQFPNYSSELNVNALLLGDSALYLCASSLAPGNTIYFGEGSWLTVV.

This clonotype was observed a handful of times. The chain links TRBV4-1 to TRBJ1-3, with 7 nucleotides matching TRBD1. Germline V gives CDR1 MGHRA, CDR2 YSYEKL. This CDR3 comprises 18 residues. Trimming removed 5 bases from V and 10 bases from J; junction bases left unmatched: 23. In DNA form, the CDR3 reads TGCGCCAGCAGCTCCACCGGGACAGCCGTAAAGTTTCGCGAAACCATATATTTT. Translated, it gives CASSSTGTAVKFRETIYF.

The chain combines TRBV7-3 with TRBJ2-1; a weak D match, TRBD2 (6 bases). Trimming left V 4 bases short and J 4 bases short, with 20 bases between. The CDR3 runs to 17 residues. Germline V gives CDR1 SGHTA, CDR2 FQGTGA. DNA of the CDR3: TGTGCCAGCAGCTCCCAAGGCGGGGCGACCCCGTACAATGAGCAGTTCTTC. It specifies CASSSQGGATPYNEQFF.

V gene TRBV20-1 combines with J gene TRBJ2-1; 9 positions match TRBD2. Trimming at V came to 0 bases and at J to 8 bases, leaving 5 bases not matched to a gene. The CDR3 length is 14 residues. Germline CDR1 reads DFQATT; CDR2 reads SNEGSKA (reference sequence). CDR3 nucleotides: TGCAGTGCTAGAGATGGGACTAGCCGCGATGAGCAGTTCTTC. Encoded protein: CSARDGTSRDEQFF.

This clonotype came up a few times. The chain joins TRBV6-1 to TRBJ2-7, with 10 bases identical to TRBD1. Losses at the gene ends were 2 bases for V and 6 bases for J; bases not matched to a gene: 4. The CDR3 consists of 14 residues. The V gene's germline CDR1 is MNHNS and CDR2 SASEGT. The CDR3 nucleotides read TGTGCCAGCAGTGAAAAGTGGACAGGGGGCGAGCAGTACTTC. Residues: CASSEKWTGGEQYF.